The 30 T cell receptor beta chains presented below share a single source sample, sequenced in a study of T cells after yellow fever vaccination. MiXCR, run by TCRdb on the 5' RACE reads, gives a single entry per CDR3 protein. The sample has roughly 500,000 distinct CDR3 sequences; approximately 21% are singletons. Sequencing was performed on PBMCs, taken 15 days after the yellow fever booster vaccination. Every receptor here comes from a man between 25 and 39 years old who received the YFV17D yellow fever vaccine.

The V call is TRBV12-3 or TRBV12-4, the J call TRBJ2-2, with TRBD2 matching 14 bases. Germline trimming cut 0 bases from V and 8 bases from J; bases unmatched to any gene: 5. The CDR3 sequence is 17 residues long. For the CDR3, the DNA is TGTGCCAGCAGTTTAGCGCCCGGGACTAGCGGGAGTGGGGAGCTGTTTTTT. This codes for CASSLAPGTSGSGELFF.

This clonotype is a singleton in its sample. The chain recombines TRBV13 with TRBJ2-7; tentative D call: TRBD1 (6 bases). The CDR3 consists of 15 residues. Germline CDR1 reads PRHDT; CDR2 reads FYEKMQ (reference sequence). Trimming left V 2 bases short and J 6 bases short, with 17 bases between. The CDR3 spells CASSLTSQGGSEQYF. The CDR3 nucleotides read TGTGCCAGCAGCTTAACATCACAGGGCGGCTCCGAGCAGTACTTC.

The CDR3 reads CASSPNTNVNTEAFF. CDR3 DNA: TGTGCCAGTAGTCCAAACACCAATGTGAACACTGAAGCTTTCTTT. The chain combines TRBV19 with TRBJ1-1, with no clear D. Trimming stripped 5 bases from V and 0 bases from J, with 13 bases between. Germline V gene sequence: CDR1 LNHDA, CDR2 SQIVND (reference sequence). The CDR3 covers 15 residues.

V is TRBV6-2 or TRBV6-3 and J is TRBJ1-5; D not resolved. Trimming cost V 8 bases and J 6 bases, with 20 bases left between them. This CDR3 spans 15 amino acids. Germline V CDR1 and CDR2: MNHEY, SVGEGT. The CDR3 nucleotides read TGTGCCAGCCGGGCCGAGTCCTTCTGGGGTCAGCCCCAGCATTTT. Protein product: CASRAESFWGQPQHF.

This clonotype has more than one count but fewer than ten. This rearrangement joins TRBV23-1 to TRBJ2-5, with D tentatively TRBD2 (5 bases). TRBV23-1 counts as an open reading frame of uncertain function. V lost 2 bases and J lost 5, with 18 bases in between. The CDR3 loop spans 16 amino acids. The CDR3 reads CASSQIVINGGETQYF. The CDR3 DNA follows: TGCGCCAGCAGTCAAATAGTGATCAACGGCGGGGAGACCCAGTACTTC.

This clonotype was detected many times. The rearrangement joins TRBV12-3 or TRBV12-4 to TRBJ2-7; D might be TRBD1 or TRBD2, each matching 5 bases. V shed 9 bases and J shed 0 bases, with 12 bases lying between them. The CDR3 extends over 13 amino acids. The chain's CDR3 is CASTRGSSYEQYF. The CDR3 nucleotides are TGTGCCAGTACGAGGGGAAGCTCCTACGAGCAGTACTTC.

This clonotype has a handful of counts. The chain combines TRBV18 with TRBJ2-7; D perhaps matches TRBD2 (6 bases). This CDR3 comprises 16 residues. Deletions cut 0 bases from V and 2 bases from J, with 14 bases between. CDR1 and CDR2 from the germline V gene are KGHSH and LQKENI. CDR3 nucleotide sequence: TGTGCCAGCTCACCACCCCTGGCGGGGACCGCCTACGAGCAGTACTTC. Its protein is CASSPPLAGTAYEQYF.

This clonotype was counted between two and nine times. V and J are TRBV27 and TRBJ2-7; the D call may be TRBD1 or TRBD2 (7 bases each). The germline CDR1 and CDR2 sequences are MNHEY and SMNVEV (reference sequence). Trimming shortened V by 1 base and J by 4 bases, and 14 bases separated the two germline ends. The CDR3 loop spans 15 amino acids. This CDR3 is CASSLLGRGGYEQYF. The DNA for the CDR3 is TGTGCCAGCAGTTTATTGGGCAGGGGGGGTTACGAGCAGTACTTC.

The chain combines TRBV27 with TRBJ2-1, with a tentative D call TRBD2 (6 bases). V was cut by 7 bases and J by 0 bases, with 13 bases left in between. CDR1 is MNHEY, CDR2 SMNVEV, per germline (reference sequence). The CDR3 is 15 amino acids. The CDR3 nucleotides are TGTGCCAGCACCCCGGGACTTCTCTCCTACAATGAGCAGTTCTTC. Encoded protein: CASTPGLLSYNEQFF.

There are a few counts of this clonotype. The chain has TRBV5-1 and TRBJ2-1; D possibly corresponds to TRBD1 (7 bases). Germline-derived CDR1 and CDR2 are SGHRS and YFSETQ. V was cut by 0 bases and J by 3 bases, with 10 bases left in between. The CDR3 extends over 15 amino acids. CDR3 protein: CASSLAQGGYNEQFF. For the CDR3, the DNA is TGCGCCAGCAGCTTGGCTCAGGGGGGCTACAATGAGCAGTTCTTC.

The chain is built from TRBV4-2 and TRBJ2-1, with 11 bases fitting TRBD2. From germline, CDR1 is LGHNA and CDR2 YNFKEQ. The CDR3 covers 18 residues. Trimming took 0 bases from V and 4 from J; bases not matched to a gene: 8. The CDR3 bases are TGTGCCAGCAGCCAAGATCAGTCGGGACTAGCGGTATACAATGAGCAGTTCTTC. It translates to CASSQDQSGLAVYNEQFF.

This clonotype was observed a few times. This CDR3 reads CSARGREFQAYNEQFF. CDR3 DNA sequence: TGCAGTGCTAGAGGTCGAGAATTCCAGGCCTACAATGAGCAGTTCTTC. This chain links TRBV20-1 with TRBJ2-1; D is ambiguous. Germline V gene data show CDR1 as DFQATT and CDR2 as SNEGSKA (reference sequence). This CDR3 region has 16 residues. V was trimmed by 1 base and J by 2 bases, leaving 15 bases between them.

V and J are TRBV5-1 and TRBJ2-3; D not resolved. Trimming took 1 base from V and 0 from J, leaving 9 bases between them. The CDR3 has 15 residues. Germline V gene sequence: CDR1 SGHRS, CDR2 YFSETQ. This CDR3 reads CASSLNGGSTDTQYF. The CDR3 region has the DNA TGCGCCAGCAGCTTGAACGGCGGTAGCACAGATACGCAGTATTTT.

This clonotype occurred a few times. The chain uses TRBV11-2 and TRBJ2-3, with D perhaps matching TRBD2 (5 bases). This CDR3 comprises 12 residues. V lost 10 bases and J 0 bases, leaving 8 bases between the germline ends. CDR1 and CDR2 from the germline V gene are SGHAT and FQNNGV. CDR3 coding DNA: TGTGCCACCCGGACTAGCACAGATACGCAGTATTTT. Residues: CATRTSTDTQYF.

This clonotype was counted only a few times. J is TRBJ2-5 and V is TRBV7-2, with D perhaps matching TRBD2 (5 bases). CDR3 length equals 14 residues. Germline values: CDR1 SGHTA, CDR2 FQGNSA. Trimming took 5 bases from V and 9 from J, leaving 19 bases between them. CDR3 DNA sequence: TGTGCCAGCAGCCCCCAGCTTGCCGAAGCGGCCCAGTACTTC. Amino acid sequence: CASSPQLAEAAQYF.

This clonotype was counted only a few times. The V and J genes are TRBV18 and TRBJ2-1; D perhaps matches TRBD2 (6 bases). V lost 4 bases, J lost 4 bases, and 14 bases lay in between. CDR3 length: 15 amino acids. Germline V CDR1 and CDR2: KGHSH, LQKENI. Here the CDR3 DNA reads TGTGCCAGCTCACGAGAGCCGGGACTTTACAATGAGCAGTTCTTC. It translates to CASSREPGLYNEQFF.

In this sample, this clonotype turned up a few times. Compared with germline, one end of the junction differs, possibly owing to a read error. DNA of the CDR3: TGCGCCAGCAGCTTGGAGGGGTTCCCTTTGGGGAAGAGCTTC. Its protein is CASSLEGFPLGKSF. The rearrangement joins TRBV5-1 to TRBJ2-7, with D tentatively TRBD1 (5 bases). The CDR3 totals 14 residues. Germline CDR1 SGHRS, CDR2 YFSETQ. The full variable domain, with the rest looked up from reference TRBV5-1 and TRBJ2-7, is KAGVTQTPRYLIKTRGQQVTLSCSPISGHRSVSWYQQTPGQGLQFLFEYFSETQRNKGNFPGRFSGRQFSNSRSEMNVSTLELGDSALYLCASSLEGFPLGKSFGPGTRLTVT.

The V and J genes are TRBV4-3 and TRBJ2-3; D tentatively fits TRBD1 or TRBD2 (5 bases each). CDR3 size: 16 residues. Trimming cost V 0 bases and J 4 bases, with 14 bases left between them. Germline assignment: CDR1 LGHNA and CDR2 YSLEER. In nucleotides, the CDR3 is TGCGCCAGCAGCCAAGAAGGGACCAAACCACCAGATACGCAGTATTTT. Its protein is CASSQEGTKPPDTQYF.

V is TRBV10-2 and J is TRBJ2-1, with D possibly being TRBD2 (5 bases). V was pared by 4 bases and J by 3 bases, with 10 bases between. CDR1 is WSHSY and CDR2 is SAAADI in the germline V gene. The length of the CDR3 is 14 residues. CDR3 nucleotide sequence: TGCGCCAGCAGTGTATTAGCGAACTACAATGAGCAGTTCTTC. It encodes CASSVLANYNEQFF.

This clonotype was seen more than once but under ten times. The CDR3 is CSPPGRKGEQFF. CDR3 in DNA: TGCAGTCCGCCCGGGAGGAAGGGTGAGCAGTTCTTC. The chain carries TRBV20-1 and TRBJ2-1, with 7 bases lining up with TRBD2. This CDR3 region has 12 residues. Germline lookup yields CDR1 DFQATT and CDR2 SNEGSKA (reference sequence). Trimming cost V 8 bases and J 9 bases; bases outside gene matches: 10.

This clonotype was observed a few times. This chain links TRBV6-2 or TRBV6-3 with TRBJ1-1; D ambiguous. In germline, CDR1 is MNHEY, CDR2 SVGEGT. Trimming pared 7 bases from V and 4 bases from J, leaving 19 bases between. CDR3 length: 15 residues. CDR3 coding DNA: TGTGCCAGCATCCCAAGCCGGGGTAGCGGCACTGAAGCTTTCTTT. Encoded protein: CASIPSRGSGTEAFF.

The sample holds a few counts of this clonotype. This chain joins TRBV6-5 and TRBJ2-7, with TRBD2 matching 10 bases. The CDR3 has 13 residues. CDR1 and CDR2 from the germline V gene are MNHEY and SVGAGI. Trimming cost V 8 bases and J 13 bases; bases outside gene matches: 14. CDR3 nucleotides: TGTGCCAGCGGTAACCCGGGACTAGCGTCCCAATACTTC. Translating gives CASGNPGLASQYF.

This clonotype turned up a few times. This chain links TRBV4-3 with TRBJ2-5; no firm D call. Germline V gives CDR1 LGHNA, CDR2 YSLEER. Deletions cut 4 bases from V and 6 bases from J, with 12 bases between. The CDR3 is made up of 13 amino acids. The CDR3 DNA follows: TGCGCCAGCAGCCCTTACAATGGCCAGACCCAGTACTTC. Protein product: CASSPYNGQTQYF.

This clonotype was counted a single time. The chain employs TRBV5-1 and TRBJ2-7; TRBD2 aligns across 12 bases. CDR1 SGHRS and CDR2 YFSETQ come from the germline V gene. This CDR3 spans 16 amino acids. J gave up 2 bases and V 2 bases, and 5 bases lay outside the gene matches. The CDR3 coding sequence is TGCGCCAGCAGCTTTCTGAGGACTAGCGGGACCTACGAGCAGTACTTC. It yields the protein CASSFLRTSGTYEQYF.

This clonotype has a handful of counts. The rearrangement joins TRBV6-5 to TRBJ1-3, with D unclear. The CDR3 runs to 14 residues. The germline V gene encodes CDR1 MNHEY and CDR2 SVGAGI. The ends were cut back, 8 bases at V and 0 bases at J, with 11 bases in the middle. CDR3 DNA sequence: TGTGCCAGCTTAGGACGGAGCTCTGGAAACACCATATATTTT. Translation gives CASLGRSSGNTIYF.

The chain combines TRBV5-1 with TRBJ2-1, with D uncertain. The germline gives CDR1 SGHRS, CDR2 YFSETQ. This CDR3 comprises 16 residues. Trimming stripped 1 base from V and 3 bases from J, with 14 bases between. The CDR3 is CASSLSGFNGYNEQFF. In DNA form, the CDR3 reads TGCGCCAGCAGCTTGTCAGGTTTCAACGGCTACAATGAGCAGTTCTTC.

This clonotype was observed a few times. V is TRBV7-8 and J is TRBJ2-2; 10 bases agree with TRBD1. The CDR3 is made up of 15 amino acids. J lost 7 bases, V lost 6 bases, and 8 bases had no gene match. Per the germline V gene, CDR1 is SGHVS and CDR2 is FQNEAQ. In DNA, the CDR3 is TGTGCCAGCAGATCCGGGACAGGGGAGAACGGGGAGCTGTTTTTT. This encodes CASRSGTGENGELFF.

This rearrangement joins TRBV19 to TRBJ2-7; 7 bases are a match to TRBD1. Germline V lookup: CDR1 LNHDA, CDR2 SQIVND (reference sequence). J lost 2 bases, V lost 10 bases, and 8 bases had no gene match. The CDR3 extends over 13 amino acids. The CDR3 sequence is CATRDSLTYEQYF. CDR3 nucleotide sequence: TGTGCCACCCGGGACAGCCTCACCTACGAGCAGTACTTC.

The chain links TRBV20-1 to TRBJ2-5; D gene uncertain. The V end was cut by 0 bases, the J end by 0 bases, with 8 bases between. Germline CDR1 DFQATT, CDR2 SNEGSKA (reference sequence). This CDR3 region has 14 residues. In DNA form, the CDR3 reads TGCAGTGCTAGAGACCCTAGAGACCAAGAGACCCAGTACTTC. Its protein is CSARDPRDQETQYF.

The CDR3 protein is CASSLAASGNEQFF. DNA of the CDR3: TGTGCCAGCAGCCTAGCTGCCTCCGGGAATGAGCAGTTCTTC. This rearrangement joins TRBV5-4 to TRBJ2-1, with TRBD2 as a possible D gene (5 bases). This CDR3 is built from 14 residues. Germline loops: CDR1 SGHNT, CDR2 YYREEE (reference sequence). Trimming pared 4 bases from V and 7 bases from J, leaving 15 bases between.